The 9 T cell receptor beta chains presented below share a single source sample, sequenced in a study of shared clonotypes between healthy human individuals. Selected positively for CCR7 and CD45RO-negative, naive CD8 cells excluded terminally differentiated effector memory CD45RA+ cells. Repertoires were generated with immunoSEQ multiplex PCR, while TCRdb's copy carries only in-frame clones and drops some. The sample holds millions of clones, 85% to 95% seen once. Source material: naive CD8+ T cells from PBMCs. Receptors were obtained from a man between 18 and 35 years old in good health. Some clones in this sample may be carry-over from other donors' samples.

The V and J genes are TRBV13 and TRBJ2-7; TRBD1 is a possible D gene (5 bases). CDR3 size: 14 residues. Trimming removed 3 bases from V and 2 bases from J, with 11 bases in between. CDR1 is PRHDT, CDR2 FYEKMQ, per germline (reference sequence). This CDR3 reads CASSFRQSTYEQYF. The DNA of the CDR3 is TGTGCCAGCAGCTTCCGACAGTCCACCTACGAGCAGTACTTC.

The V gene is TRBV6-5, the J gene TRBJ2-3, with D unclear. The CDR3 extends over 12 amino acids. V was cut by 6 bases and J by 1 base, with 5 bases left in between. CDR1 and CDR2 (germline): MNHEY, SVGAGI. CDR3 DNA sequence: TGTGCCAGCAGGGTGGGCACAGATACGCAGTATTTT. Protein product: CASRVGTDTQYF.

CDR3 bases: TGTGCCAGCAAGATAGGAGGGCCAGGCTACGAGCAGTACTTC. Translating it yields CASKIGGPGYEQYF. J is TRBJ2-7 and V is TRBV2, with TRBD2 as a possible D gene (6 bases). Germline loops: CDR1 SNHLY, CDR2 FYNNEI. The CDR3 has 14 residues. The germline V and J ends were trimmed by 7 bases and 3 bases, with 16 bases remaining between them.

This chain joins TRBV5-1 and TRBJ1-3; D unresolved. With 0 bases removed from V and 0 bases from J, the gap between germline ends came to 4 bases. CDR1 and CDR2 (germline): SGHRS, YFSETQ. CDR3 length: 14 amino acids. This CDR3 is CASSLEFSGNTIYF. The DNA of the CDR3 is TGCGCCAGCAGCTTGGAGTTCTCTGGAAACACCATATATTTT.

This clone was seen more than once but under ten times. The chain joins TRBV6-5 to TRBJ1-5, with 8 bases matching TRBD1. Germline V gene lookup returns CDR1 MNHEY and CDR2 SVGAGI. The trim removed 5 bases at V and 5 bases at J, leaving 5 bases unmatched. The CDR3 covers 14 residues. Here the CDR3 DNA reads TGTGCCAGCAGTGGACAGGGCCACTATCAGCCCCAGCATTTT. This gives the protein CASSGQGHYQPQHF.

This clone was observed a few times. The rearrangement joins TRBV30 to TRBJ1-2; possible D gene TRBD1, 5 bases. CDR1 is GTSNPN, CDR2 SVGIG, per germline (reference sequence). Trimming took 3 bases from V and 4 from J, leaving 15 bases between them. The CDR3 covers 14 residues. The CDR3 loop reads CAWSDSIPFYGYTF. The CDR3 DNA sequence: TGTGCCTGGAGCGACAGCATTCCCTTCTATGGCTACACCTTC.

This clone showed up just once. The V call is TRBV21-1, the J call TRBJ2-2; TRBD2 is the table's D call, not checked against the DNA. TRBV21-1 counts as a pseudogene. The CDR3 runs to 18 residues. DNA of the CDR3: TGTGCCAGCAGCCAAGGGACTAGCGGGAGGAGCAACACCGGGGAGCTGTTTTTT. Amino acid sequence: CASSQGTSGRSNTGELFF.

As regards this clone: Other nucleotide sequences in the sample specify the same CDR3. V gene TRBV27 combines with J gene TRBJ2-7, with unresolved D. Germline V gene lookup returns CDR1 MNHEY and CDR2 SMNVEV (reference sequence). The CDR3 totals 13 residues. Trimming shortened V by 2 bases and J by 3 bases, and 8 bases separated the two germline ends. CDR3 sequence reads: CASSLEVGYEQYF. The CDR3 coding sequence is TGTGCCAGCAGTTTAGAAGTGGGCTACGAGCAGTACTTC.

The chain couples TRBV5-5 to TRBJ1-1; D not resolved. This CDR3 is 14 amino acids long. Germline V lookup: CDR1 SGHKS, CDR2 YYEKEE (reference sequence). Trimming removed 0 bases from V and 1 base from J, with 7 bases in between. The DNA for the CDR3 is TGTGCCAGCAGCTTGGCCCCAAGGAACACTGAAGCTTTCTTT. It translates to CASSLAPRNTEAFF.